Following are 16 T cell receptor beta chains from one sample sequenced in a study of molecular identifiers for immune sequencing clone quantification. TCRdb called the PCR reads again in MiXCR, with one record for every CDR3 protein. The table shows some 100,000 distinct CDR3 sequences, with 36% occurring only once. Sequencing input: naive CD8+ T cells from blood, with Jurkat cell RNA spiked in. This sample's subset: FACS-sorted CD8+CD4-CCR7+CD45RA+ naive T cells. These receptors were taken from a human donor in good health. Some libraries in this study had Jurkat cell RNA spiked in.

Concerning this clonotype itself: A much larger clone differs from this one at a single base, so this may be a read error. This CDR3 is missing its conserved last phenylalanine or tryptophan, likely due to a read error. V usage is TRBV28 and J usage is TRBJ2-7; D is unresolved. Trimming pared 8 bases from V and 5 bases from J, leaving 7 bases between. CDR3 length equals 10 residues. The germline gives CDR1 MDHEN, CDR2 SYDVKM. The CDR3 bases are TGTGCCAGCGGCCTCCACGAGCAGTACTAC. Translation: CASGLHEQYY.

This clonotype was seen only a few times. The chain is built from TRBV9 and TRBJ2-6; D is unclear. Germline V gene lookup returns CDR1 SGDLS and CDR2 YYNGEE. This CDR3 is 15 amino acids long. With 4 bases removed from V and 0 bases from J, the gap between germline ends came to 8 bases. The chain's CDR3 is CASSPLDSGANVLTF. CDR3 DNA: TGTGCCAGCAGCCCCTTGGACTCTGGGGCCAACGTCCTGACTTTC.

This rearrangement joins TRBV4-2 to TRBJ2-7, with 7 bases matching TRBD2. Trimming at V came to 0 bases and at J to 3 bases, leaving 5 bases not matched to a gene. CDR3 length: 15 amino acids. The germline gives CDR1 LGHNA, CDR2 YNFKEQ. The CDR3 protein is CASSQEKGGIYEQYF. CDR3 sequence (DNA): TGTGCCAGCAGCCAAGAGAAGGGAGGGATCTACGAGCAGTACTTC.

This clonotype was found many times. The chain employs TRBV24-1 and TRBJ2-3, with a possible D match to TRBD2 (6 bases). CDR1 and CDR2 from the germline V gene are KGHDR and SFDVKD. The V and J ends lost 1 base and 7 bases respectively, with 14 bases between them. The CDR3 spans 15 residues. CDR3 nucleotides: TGTGCCACCAGTGATTTCTCTAGCGACGGATATACGCAGTATTTT. As protein: CATSDFSSDGYTQYF.

This clonotype was recorded many times. This chain connects TRBV11-2 to TRBJ2-3; TRBD1 agrees at 7 bases. V was pared by 3 bases and J by 4 bases, with 7 bases of the junction left unmatched. CDR3 length: 15 residues. Germline values: CDR1 SGHAT, CDR2 FQNNGV. CDR3 amino acids: CASSFGQARADTQYF. The CDR3 region has the DNA TGTGCCAGCAGCTTCGGACAGGCGCGGGCAGATACGCAGTATTTT.

This clonotype was seen repeatedly, ten times or more. The chain employs TRBV5-1 and TRBJ1-1, with 8 bases lining up with TRBD1. This CDR3 is 14 amino acids long. J gave up 0 bases and V 2 bases, and 0 bases lay outside the gene matches. Germline V gene lookup returns CDR1 SGHRS and CDR2 YFSETQ. This chain's CDR3 is CASSFRGLNTEAFF. The CDR3 DNA sequence: TGCGCCAGCAGCTTCAGGGGGCTGAACACTGAAGCTTTCTTT.

To note about this clonotype: This sequence may be a read error, since a much larger clone differs from it by one base. V usage is TRBV5-1 and J usage is TRBJ1-1; possible D gene TRBD1, 5 bases. Germline lookup yields CDR1 SGHRS and CDR2 YFSETQ. The CDR3 length is 14 residues. CDR3 loop: CASSSTAMNAEAFF. The CDR3 DNA sequence: TGCGCCAGCAGCTCGACAGCCATGAACGCTGAAGCTTTCTTT.

Comment on this clonotype: This sequence may be a read error, since a much larger clone differs from it by one base. A read error is likely, as this CDR3 ends without the conserved phenylalanine or tryptophan. This chain joins TRBV20-1 and TRBJ2-7, with 13 positions matching TRBD2. Germline assignment: CDR1 DFQATT and CDR2 SNEGSKA (reference sequence). This CDR3 comprises 13 residues. The ends lost 0 bases at V and 7 bases at J; junction bases unmatched: 0. CDR3 loop: CSAREGLAGEQYY. CDR3 bases: TGCAGTGCTAGAGAGGGACTAGCGGGAGAGCAGTACTAC.

In its sample, this clonotype was seen once. The rearrangement joins TRBV16 to TRBJ1-2, with D perhaps TRBD1 (5 bases). This CDR3 has 15 amino acids. Germline CDR1 is KGHSY and CDR2 is FQNENV. V dropped 1 base and J dropped 6 bases, with 15 bases sitting between them. The chain's CDR3 is CASSQLNRSPDGYTF. The CDR3 region has the DNA TGTGCCAGCAGCCAATTGAACAGGTCACCTGATGGCTACACCTTC.

This clonotype was counted ten times or more. V gene TRBV20-1 combines with J gene TRBJ2-7; weak D call: TRBD1 (5 bases). The length of the CDR3 is 13 residues. In germline, CDR1 is DFQATT, CDR2 SNEGSKA (reference sequence). The germline V and J ends were trimmed by 8 bases and 3 bases, with 17 bases remaining between them. DNA for the CDR3: TGCAGTCATCGTAGGACAAGAGTCTACGAGCAGTACTTC. Residues: CSHRRTRVYEQYF.

The chain combines TRBV5-1 with TRBJ1-1, with D uncertain. This CDR3 has 15 residues. Per germline, CDR1 SGHRS and CDR2 YFSETQ. Trimming left V 4 bases short and J 7 bases short, with 20 bases between. CDR3 loop: CASSPIGFGSFEAFF. The CDR3 bases are TGCGCCAGCAGCCCCATCGGATTTGGCAGTTTTGAAGCTTTCTTT.

V gene TRBV2 combines with J gene TRBJ2-5; D unclear. CDR3 length: 14 amino acids. The V gene's germline CDR1 is SNHLY and CDR2 FYNNEI. V dropped 7 bases and J dropped 4 bases, with 16 bases sitting between them. The CDR3: CASKEGLPPETQYF. The DNA of the CDR3 is TGTGCCAGCAAAGAAGGTCTACCCCCAGAGACCCAGTACTTC.

This clonotype was found a few times. The chain combines TRBV28 with TRBJ2-3; no reliable D call. This CDR3 contains 13 residues. Trimming cost V 3 bases and J 3 bases, with 7 bases left between them. Germline values: CDR1 MDHEN, CDR2 SYDVKM. CDR3 nucleotides: TGTGCCAGCAGTTTTTTGAGAACAGATACGCAGTATTTT. This gives the protein CASSFLRTDTQYF.

This clonotype has ten or more counts. This chain joins TRBV20-1 and TRBJ1-4; D unclear. CDR3 size: 13 residues. The V end was cut by 3 bases, the J end by 8 bases, with 13 bases between. Germline CDR1 and CDR2: DFQATT and SNEGSKA (reference sequence). The CDR3 is CSASSRMGEKLFF. DNA of the CDR3: TGCAGTGCTAGCTCCCGGATGGGGGAAAAACTGTTTTTT.

The chain is built from TRBV4-3 and TRBJ1-1, with D uncertain. The CDR3 is 14 residues long. V was cut by 4 bases and J by 4 bases, with 13 bases left in between. Per the germline V gene, CDR1 is LGHNA and CDR2 is YSLEER. CDR3 nucleotides: TGCGCCAGCAGCCTTGAGACCTGGGGCACTGAAGCTTTCTTT. As protein: CASSLETWGTEAFF.

Notes on this clonotype: It may be a read error: a sequence one base away is much more abundant. The chain combines TRBV7-2 with TRBJ2-7, with D tentatively TRBD1 or TRBD2 (5 bases each). The germline V gene has CDR1 SGHTA and CDR2 FQGNSA. The CDR3 has 14 residues. V was trimmed by 7 bases and J by 3 bases, leaving 16 bases between them. CDR3 region: CASNYVGASYEQYF. DNA for the CDR3: TGTGCCAGCAACTACGTCGGGGCTAGCTACGAGCAGTACTTC.